The source of this TCR beta chain is a study of neurological immune-mediated disorders. MiXCR was run by TCRdb on the 5' RACE reads, yielding one entry per CDR3 protein. The sample records under 80,000 distinct CDR3 sequences, 4% to 5.5% being singletons. This clonotype was observed many times. This CDR3 contains 14 residues. Losses at the gene ends were 7 bases for V and 8 bases for J; bases not matched to a gene: 9. In germline, CDR1 is MNHEY, CDR2 SVGEGT. The sample consisted of PBMCs. This chain connects TRBV6-2 or TRBV6-3 to TRBJ2-1, with 9 bases identical to TRBD2. This clonotype was obtained from a woman aged 45-59 years with multiple sclerosis. The CDR3 nucleotides are TGTGCCAGCAATCTAGCGGGGTCTATCTATGAGCAGTTCTTC. Protein: CASNLAGSIYEQFF.